The 2 T cell receptor beta chains in this list originate from one sample, sequenced in a study of beta chain features in type 1 diabetes (dated by TCRdb to the late 2010s). Preparation of the library involved the immunoSEQ multiplex PCR assay. The High Capacity cDNA Reverse Transcription Kit was used to reverse transcribe all of the isolated RNA, meaning that expressed TCRB transcripts were what got sequenced. TCRdb took this table from immuneACCESS and kept in-frame rearrangements with V and J called. Such tables lack part of the clones; where checked against another copy, unresolved V genes explain under half of the gap, and the rest is unexplained. Recorded for this sample are roughly 120,000 clones; less than 40% of them occurred a single time. 0.065% of the sample lies in the top ten. The sequencing input was stem cell memory CD4+ T cells from blood. This specimen's cell subset or site label, interpreted: stem cell-like memory CD4+ T cells. The source of these receptors is a woman younger than 30 in good health.

This chain connects TRBV18 to TRBJ2-1, with a possible D match to TRBD2 (6 bases). The CDR3 consists of 14 residues. The V end lost 5 bases, the J end lost 2 bases, and 10 bases lay between the germline ends. Germline values: CDR1 KGHSH, CDR2 LQKENI. CDR3 loop: CASSVSGAYNEQFF. The DNA of the CDR3 is TGTGCCAGCTCAGTTTCGGGGGCCTACAATGAGCAGTTCTTC.

This clone was detected a few times. The V gene is TRBV29-1, the J gene TRBJ2-6, with D perhaps TRBD1 (5 bases). The CDR3 covers 19 residues. The V gene's germline CDR1 is SQVTM and CDR2 ANQGSEA. Trimming removed 5 bases from V and 0 bases from J, with 23 bases in between. The CDR3 sequence: CSVLLTGHLSLSGANVLTF. The DNA for the CDR3 is TGCAGCGTTCTGTTAACAGGACACCTCAGCCTCTCTGGGGCCAACGTCCTGACTTTC.